Listed below are T cell receptor beta chains from one sample, sequenced in a study of breast tumors, draining lymph nodes, adjacent tissues. From the multiplex PCR reads, TCRdb called clonotypes with MiXCR, one entry per CDR3 protein. The data hold 150,000 to 200,000 distinct CDR3 sequences, with approximately 33% observed a single time. The sample comprised axillary lymph node tissue. Receptor source: a female donor with breast cancer. Some clones in this sample may be carry-over from other donors' samples. Each CDR3 is given with its conserved first and last residue. A D gene is named only where the DNA matches it firmly. Clone size is given for some rows only: seen once, a few or many times, or a class if the clone is expanded.

v_call	d_call	clone_size	j_call	cdr3_aa	cdr3_nt
TRBV11-2	-	many	TRBJ2-5	CASSLATVTAREAQYF	TGTGCCAGCAGCTTAGCGACAGTAACGGCAAGAGAGGCCCAGTACTTC
TRBV20-1	-	-	TRBJ1-2	CSARQPLDYGYTF	TGCAGTGCCAGACAGCCTTTGGACTATGGCTACACCTTC
TRBV12-3/TRBV12-4	TRBD2	many	TRBJ2-5	CASSSSSGGSGTQYF	TGTGCCAGCAGTTCCTCTAGCGGGGGGTCCGGGACCCAGTACTTC
TRBV19	-	many	TRBJ2-7	CASSLTSLYEQYF	TGTGCCAGTAGCTTGACTTCTTTATACGAGCAGTACTTC
TRBV27	-	many	TRBJ2-1	CASSSRVTYNEQFF	TGTGCCAGCAGTTCGCGGGTTACCTACAATGAGCAGTTCTTC
TRBV19	-	many	TRBJ2-7	CASSIWDGYEQYF	TGTGCCAGTAGTATCTGGGACGGCTACGAGCAGTACTTC
TRBV9	-	many	TRBJ2-1	CASSGAGFPGNEQFF	TGTGCCAGCAGCGGGGCGGGATTTCCAGGCAATGAGCAGTTCTTC
TRBV12-3/TRBV12-4	TRBD2	many	TRBJ2-3	CASRRGGTDTQYF	TGTGCCAGCAGGCGGGGGGGCACAGATACGCAGTATTTT
TRBV29-1	-	many	TRBJ1-2	CSVLSNYGYTF	TGCAGCGTGCTGAGCAACTATGGCTACACCTTC
TRBV15	TRBD1	-	TRBJ1-1	CATVDRGFTEAFF	TGTGCCACCGTGGACAGGGGGTTCACTGAAGCTTTCTTT
TRBV7-9	-	many	TRBJ2-1	CASSTKGRNEQFF	TGTGCCAGCAGCACTAAGGGCCGGAATGAGCAGTTCTTC
TRBV20-1	-	many	TRBJ2-5	CSAGPSRGTVQETQYF	TGCAGTGCTGGACCCTCTAGGGGCACAGTCCAAGAGACCCAGTACTTC
TRBV12-3/TRBV12-4	-	many	TRBJ2-7	CASSYDQFTYEQYF	TGTGCCAGCAGCTATGACCAATTTACCTACGAGCAGTACTTC
TRBV28	-	many	TRBJ2-1	CASEGTNYNEQFF	TGTGCCAGCGAAGGGACAAATTACAATGAGCAGTTCTTC
TRBV11-2	-	many	TRBJ2-3	CASSLGRGPTDTQYF	TGTGCCAGCAGCTTAGGTAGGGGTCCTACAGATACGCAGTATTTT
TRBV27	-	-	TRBJ1-5	CASSLRANQPQHF	TGTGCCAGCAGTTTAAGGGCCAATCAGCCCCAGCATTTT
TRBV25-1	TRBD1	-	TRBJ1-5	CASSEWTGPRFPYQPQHF	TGTGCCAGCAGTGAATGGACAGGGCCAAGATTCCCTTATCAGCCCCAGCATTTT
TRBV7-8	-	many	TRBJ2-5	CASSLAEGRQETQYF	TGTGCCAGCAGCTTAGCCGAAGGCCGTCAAGAGACCCAGTACTTC
TRBV6-5	-	many	TRBJ2-5	CASSYSEGGPQTQYF	TGTGCCAGCAGTTACTCGGAGGGGGGGCCGCAGACCCAGTACTTC
TRBV7-6	TRBD1	many	TRBJ1-5	CASSRGQGGVEPQHF	TGTGCCAGCAGCCGGGGGCAGGGGGGGGTCGAGCCCCAGCATTTT
TRBV12-3/TRBV12-4	-	many	TRBJ2-5	CASSFRLGGQETQYF	TGTGCCAGCAGTTTCAGGCTGGGTGGCCAAGAGACCCAGTACTTC
TRBV20-1	-	many	TRBJ2-1	CSARTGTYNEQFF	TGCAGTGCTAGAACAGGGACCTACAATGAGCAGTTCTTC
TRBV9	-	-	TRBJ2-7	CASSVARGGYEQYF	TGTGCCAGCAGCGTAGCTCGAGGAGGATACGAGCAGTACTTC
TRBV9	-	many	TRBJ1-2	CASSEASHSGSYTF	TGTGCCAGCAGCGAGGCTAGTCACTCTGGGAGCTACACCTTC
TRBV20-1	-	many	TRBJ2-7	CSASRFGEQYF	TGCAGTGCTAGCAGGTTCGGCGAGCAGTACTTC
TRBV19	-	many	TRBJ2-7	CASGSSSYEQYF	TGTGCCAGTGGGAGTAGCTCCTACGAGCAGTACTTC
TRBV29-1	-	-	TRBJ1-2	CSVRGTLDGSGNTF	TGCAGCGTTAGGGGAACCCTGGATGGCTCTGGAAACACCTTC
TRBV30	TRBD1	few	TRBJ2-7	CAWSPQGYERYF	TGTGCCTGGAGCCCACAGGGGTACGAGCGGTACTTC
TRBV6-2/TRBV6-3	TRBD1	many	TRBJ2-5	CAIQGGAQSETQYF	TGTGCCATCCAAGGGGGCGCTCAGTCGGAGACCCAGTACTTC
TRBV11-3	-	many	TRBJ2-1	CASSRFLDSYNEQFF	TGTGCCAGCAGCCGATTTCTTGACAGCTACAATGAGCAGTTCTTC
TRBV4-1	-	many	TRBJ2-1	CASSQDVEVGEQFF	TGCGCCAGCAGCCAAGATGTTGAAGTAGGTGAGCAGTTCTTC
TRBV9	-	once	TRBJ2-3	CASNEALYGGADTQYF	TGTGCCAGCAACGAAGCCCTCTACGGGGGCGCAGATACGCAGTATTTT
TRBV7-9	-	-	TRBJ2-3	CASSQGRGGAQDTQYF	TGTGCCAGCAGCCAGGGGCGCGGGGGTGCGCAAGATACGCAGTATTTT
TRBV14	TRBD1	many	TRBJ2-7	CASSRLQGYEQYF	TGTGCCAGCAGCCGTTTACAGGGGTACGAGCAGTACTTC
TRBV10-3	-	-	TRBJ1-6	CAISEMAGSPLHF	TGTGCCATCAGTGAGATGGCGGGATCACCCCTCCACTTT